This TCR beta chain originates from a study of response to subunit inactivated influenza vaccine. Study-level points and caveats: Authors suggested each seasonal flu vaccination may recruit only limited numbers of new T cells.

Using its own MiXCR run on the RT-PCR reads, TCRdb lists one record per CDR3 protein. Of around 710,000 distinct CDR3 sequences detected, about 15% appear once; the ten largest clones hold 5.5% to 8%. For this clonotype: Its cognate antigen is unknown.

Germline V CDR1 and CDR2: SGHRS, YFSETQ. The V end lost 3 bases, the J end lost 0 bases, and 17 bases lay between the germline ends. This CDR3 comprises 17 residues. This chain connects TRBV5-1 to TRBJ2-3, with D perhaps TRBD2 (5 bases). The source was PBMCs from blood, collected approximately 15 days before vaccination. This receptor was identified in a man in his fifties or sixties who received an inactivated influenza vaccine. DNA for the CDR3: TGCGCCAGCAGCTCCGGCCGGGCGGGCTTGAGCACAGATACGCAGTATTTT. Protein: CASSSGRAGLSTDTQYF.